This is a list of T cell receptor beta chains from one sample in a study of identical twins. A single record per CDR3 protein comes from TCRdb applying MiXCR to the 5' RACE reads. The sample has fewer than 500,000 distinct CDR3 sequences; 13% to 15% are singletons. The same specimen was also included in a second study, on yellow fever vaccine responses in identical twins.

The sequencing input was CD4+ T cells sorted from blood. Source of these receptors: a woman aged 18-35 years in good health. Each CDR3 is given with its conserved first and last residue. A D gene is named only where the DNA matches it firmly. Clone size is stated in some rows and not others, as once, few, many or a class when expanded.

TRBJ1-4 . TRBV7-9 few CASSLGQNNEKLFF TGTGCCAGCAGCTTAGGACAGAATAATGAAAAACTGTTTTTT
TRBJ2-3 TRBD2 TRBV7-9 many CASSSSGSGDTQYF TGTGCCAGCAGCTCTAGCGGGAGTGGAGATACGCAGTATTTT
TRBJ2-7 . TRBV20-1 . CSERDRRYYEQYF TGCAGTGAGCGGGACAGGCGTTACTACGAGCAGTACTTC
TRBJ2-3 . TRBV11-2 . CASSFNPSGADTQYF TGTGCCAGCAGCTTTAATCCGTCAGGAGCCGATACGCAGTATTTT
TRBJ2-7 . TRBV7-2 few CASSLAGGQQYF TGTGCCAGCAGCTTAGCGGGGGGGCAGCAGTACTTC
TRBJ2-7 . TRBV5-1 . CASSLKGSEQYF TGCGCCAGCAGCTTGAAGGGGTCCGAGCAGTACTTC
TRBJ2-7 . TRBV5-5 few CASSFVGYEQYF TGTGCCAGCAGCTTCGTAGGCTACGAGCAGTACTTC
TRBJ2-1 TRBD1 TRBV25-1 . CASTATGEYNEQFF TGTGCCAGCACTGCGACAGGGGAGTACAATGAGCAGTTCTTC
TRBJ2-7 . TRBV3-1 . CASSPADSTYEQYF TGTGCCAGCAGCCCCGCCGACAGTACCTACGAGCAGTACTTC
TRBJ2-2 TRBD1 TRBV4-1 few CASSLGQGKNTGELFF TGCGCCAGCAGCCTCGGACAGGGAAAGAACACCGGGGAGCTGTTTTTT
TRBJ2-5 TRBD1 TRBV5-5 . CASSSDRGQETQYF TGTGCCAGCAGTTCGGACAGGGGCCAAGAGACCCAGTACTTC
TRBJ1-1 TRBD1 TRBV5-1 . CASSSVGTGGRYEAFF TGCGCCAGCAGCTCTGTTGGGACAGGGGGCCGGTACGAAGCTTTCTTT
TRBJ2-1 . TRBV5-1 . CASSPETGSYNEQFF TGCGCCAGCAGCCCCGAAACCGGGAGCTACAATGAGCAGTTCTTC
TRBJ1-5 . TRBV10-3 . CAISAGASNQPQHF TGTGCCATCAGTGCAGGAGCCAGCAATCAGCCCCAGCATTTT
TRBJ2-7 . TRBV12-3/TRBV12-4 many CASRTSVLGEQYF TGTGCCAGCAGGACCTCGGTTCTTGGCGAGCAGTACTTC
TRBJ2-7 . TRBV19 . CASSKDSPYEQYF TGTGCCAGTAGTAAGGACAGTCCCTACGAGCAGTACTTC
TRBJ2-1 . TRBV7-9 few CASSLDGHNEQFF TGTGCCAGCAGCTTAGACGGGCACAATGAGCAGTTCTTC
TRBJ2-1 . TRBV20-1 . CSALPGPTYNEQFF TGCAGTGCTCTCCCGGGGCCCACCTACAATGAGCAGTTCTTC
TRBJ2-5 TRBD2 TRBV11-2 few CASSSTSYGIQTQYF TGTGCCAGCAGCTCGACTAGCTACGGCATTCAGACCCAGTACTTC
TRBJ2-1 TRBD2 TRBV14 . CASSQEGWGGTAYNEQFF TGTGCCAGCAGCCAAGAGGGTTGGGGGGGGACTGCCTACAATGAGCAGTTCTTC
TRBJ2-5 TRBD2 TRBV9 . CASSEEPGGETQYF TGTGCCAGCAGCGAAGAGCCGGGGGGGGAGACCCAGTACTTC
TRBJ1-5 . TRBV29-1 many CSAGQSGQPQHF TGCAGCGCCGGACAGAGCGGCCAGCCCCAGCATTTT
TRBJ2-6 . TRBV27 many CASSLQGTGANVLTF TGTGCCAGCAGTTTACAGGGGACTGGGGCCAACGTCCTGACTTTC
TRBJ2-5 . TRBV6-2/TRBV6-3 . CASSYSTSQLPETQYF TGTGCCAGCAGTTACTCGACTTCCCAATTGCCAGAGACCCAGTACTTC